The 12 T cell receptor beta chains below come from one sample, sequenced in a study of technical replicates of blood from a few donors. This table comes from immunoSEQ multiplex PCR, and its TCRdb copy is limited to in-frame clones, with some not included. The table shows approximately 73,000 clones, with 85% to 95% occurring only once. Sequences were obtained from T cells isolated from PBMCs. The receptors stem from a human donor in good health.

The chain couples TRBV4-1 to TRBJ1-1; a possible D gene is TRBD1 (6 bases). Germline lookup yields CDR1 MGHRA and CDR2 YSYEKL. Trimming removed 2 bases from V and 11 bases from J, with 18 bases in between. The CDR3 spans 14 residues. In nucleotides, the CDR3 is TGCGCCAGCAGCCAATACAACAGGGTTAGAGCGGCTTTCTTT. It is translated as CASSQYNRVRAAFF.

The CDR3 region has the DNA TGTGCCAGTATTGGACCGGCTAGCGGGGGCCCGAGCTCCTACGAGCAGTACTTC. Its protein product is CASIGPASGGPSSYEQYF. The chain couples TRBV19 to TRBJ2-7; 10 nucleotides line up with TRBD2. In germline, CDR1 is LNHDA, CDR2 SQIVND (reference sequence). The V segment lost 7 bases and the J segment 0 bases; nucleotides outside the gene matches: 15. The CDR3 loop spans 18 amino acids.

The rearrangement links TRBV4-1 to TRBJ2-3; a weak D match, TRBD2 (6 bases). V was cut by 1 base and J by 0 bases, with 11 bases left in between. CDR3 length: 16 residues. Looked up from germline, CDR1 is MGHRA and CDR2 is YSYEKL. The CDR3 sequence: CASSQVAGTSTDTQYF. CDR3 nucleotides: TGCGCCAGCAGCCAAGTCGCCGGGACTAGCACAGATACGCAGTATTTT.

Here the CDR3 reads CAWSPGQGATNEKLFF. The CDR3 region has the DNA TGTGCCTGGAGTCCGGGACAGGGGGCAACTAATGAAAAACTGTTTTTT. The J gene is TRBJ1-4, the V gene TRBV30; 11 positions match TRBD1. Germline V gene sequence: CDR1 GTSNPN, CDR2 SVGIG (reference sequence). J lost 0 bases, V lost 2 bases, and 2 bases had no gene match. The CDR3 covers 16 residues.

The J gene is TRBJ1-2, the V gene TRBV2; tentatively, D is TRBD1 (6 bases). V gave up 7 bases and J gave up 1 base, with 16 bases separating them. From germline, CDR1 is SNHLY and CDR2 FYNNEI. CDR3 length: 15 amino acids. CDR3 in DNA: TGTGCCAGCACTCAGGGGCGCAGGATTAACTATGGCTACACCTTC. This encodes CASTQGRRINYGYTF.

The chain carries TRBV5-1 and TRBJ2-5; TRBD2 aligns across 10 bases. The V gene end was trimmed by 1 base and the J gene end by 2 bases; junction bases not matched to a gene: 5. The germline gives CDR1 SGHRS, CDR2 YFSETQ. CDR3 length: 16 amino acids. This CDR3 reads CASSLRIAGGQETQYF. CDR3 bases: TGCGCCAGCAGCTTGAGGATAGCGGGGGGTCAAGAGACCCAGTACTTC. Drawing the rest from reference TRBV5-1 and TRBJ2-5, the complete variable domain is KAGVTQTPRYLIKTRGQQVTLSCSPISGHRSVSWYQQTPGQGLQFLFEYFSETQRNKGNFPGRFSGRQFSNSRSEMNVSTLELGDSALYLCASSLRIAGGQETQYFGPGTRLLVL.

This rearrangement joins TRBV30 to TRBJ1-2, with 8 nucleotides matching TRBD1. The CDR3 consists of 17 residues. The V gene end was trimmed by 2 bases and the J gene end by 2 bases; junction bases not matched to a gene: 13. Germline V gene sequence: CDR1 GTSNPN, CDR2 SVGIG (reference sequence). The CDR3 loop reads CAWSRNRDRTLNYGYTF. CDR3 DNA sequence: TGTGCCTGGAGTAGAAACCGGGACAGGACATTAAACTATGGCTACACCTTC.

The rearrangement links TRBV28 to TRBJ1-1, with 7 bases fitting TRBD1. With 5 bases clipped from V and 1 base from J, the junction kept 4 bases outside the gene matches. Germline CDR1 reads MDHEN; CDR2 reads SYDVKM. The CDR3 extends over 14 amino acids. CDR3 loop: CASSPGTENTEAFF. CDR3 DNA: TGTGCCAGCAGTCCCGGGACAGAGAACACTGAAGCTTTCTTT.

The CDR3 DNA reads as TGTGCCAGCAGCTCCGACAGGGATAAGCAGTACTTC. Its protein is CASSSDRDKQYF. The chain employs TRBV7-2 and TRBJ2-7, with 7 positions matching TRBD1. Germline lookup yields CDR1 SGHTA and CDR2 FQGNSA. The CDR3 loop spans 12 amino acids. Trimming removed 4 bases from V and 8 bases from J; junction bases left unmatched: 5.

This clone was counted once. This rearrangement joins TRBV9 to TRBJ1-1, with TRBD1 as a possible D gene (5 bases). The CDR3 is 15 amino acids. Between the trimmed V and J ends, which lost 1 base and 3 bases, there was a span of 13 bases. Germline V gives CDR1 SGDLS, CDR2 YYNGEE. CDR3 protein: CASSVRGREDTEAFF. The CDR3 nucleotides are TGTGCCAGCAGCGTACGAGGCAGGGAGGACACTGAAGCTTTCTTT.

A word on this clone: The sample holds other DNA sequences that translate to the same CDR3. The genes are TRBV5-6 and TRBJ1-6; D not certain. CDR3 length equals 15 residues. The germline gives CDR1 SGHDT, CDR2 YYEEEE. The V end was cut by 0 bases, the J end by 4 bases, with 8 bases between. CDR3 sequence (DNA): TGTGCCAGCAGCTTGGACGGCGGTTATAATTCACCCCTCCACTTT. Amino acid sequence: CASSLDGGYNSPLHF.

This rearrangement joins TRBV5-1 to TRBJ1-1; D is possibly TRBD1 (6 bases). CDR3 length: 15 residues. With 1 base removed from V and 1 base from J, the gap between germline ends came to 11 bases. Germline V gene sequence: CDR1 SGHRS, CDR2 YFSETQ. CDR3 loop: CASSLRAGENTEAFF. The CDR3 bases are TGCGCCAGCAGCTTGAGAGCAGGGGAGAACACTGAAGCTTTCTTT.